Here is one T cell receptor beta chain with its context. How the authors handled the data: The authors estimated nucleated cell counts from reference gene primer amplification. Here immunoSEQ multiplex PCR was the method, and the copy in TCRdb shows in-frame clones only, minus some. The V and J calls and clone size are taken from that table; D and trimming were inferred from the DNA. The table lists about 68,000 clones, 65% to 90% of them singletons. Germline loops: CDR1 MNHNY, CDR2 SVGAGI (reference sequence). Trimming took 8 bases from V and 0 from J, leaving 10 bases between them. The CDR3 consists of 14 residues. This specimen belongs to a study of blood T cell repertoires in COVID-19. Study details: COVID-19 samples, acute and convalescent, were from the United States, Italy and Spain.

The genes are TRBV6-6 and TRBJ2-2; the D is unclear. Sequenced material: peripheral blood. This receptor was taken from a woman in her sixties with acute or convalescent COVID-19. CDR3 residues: CASAGVPNTGELFF. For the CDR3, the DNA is TGTGCCAGCGCAGGCGTTCCGAACACCGGGGAGCTGTTTTTT.